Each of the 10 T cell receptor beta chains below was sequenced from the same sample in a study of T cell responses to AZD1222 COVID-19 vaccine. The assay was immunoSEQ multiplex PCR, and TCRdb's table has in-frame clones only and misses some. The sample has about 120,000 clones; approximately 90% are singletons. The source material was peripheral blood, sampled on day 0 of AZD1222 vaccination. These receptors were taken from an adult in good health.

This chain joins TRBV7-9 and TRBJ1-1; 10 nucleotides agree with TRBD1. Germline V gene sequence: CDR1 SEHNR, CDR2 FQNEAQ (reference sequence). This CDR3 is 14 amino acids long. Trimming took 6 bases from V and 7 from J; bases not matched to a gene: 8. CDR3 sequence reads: CASSRETGGHEAFF. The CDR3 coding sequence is TGTGCCAGCAGTCGAGAGACAGGGGGCCATGAAGCTTTCTTT.

Written as DNA, the CDR3 is TGTGCCAGCAGCTTAGCTTCGACGTTGAGCTCCTACAATGAGCAGTTCTTC. Protein product: CASSLASTLSSYNEQFF. This chain connects TRBV7-8 to TRBJ2-1; no definite D call. V gave up 0 bases and J gave up 0 bases, with 12 bases separating them. CDR3 length: 17 residues. Germline lookup yields CDR1 SGHVS and CDR2 FQNEAQ.

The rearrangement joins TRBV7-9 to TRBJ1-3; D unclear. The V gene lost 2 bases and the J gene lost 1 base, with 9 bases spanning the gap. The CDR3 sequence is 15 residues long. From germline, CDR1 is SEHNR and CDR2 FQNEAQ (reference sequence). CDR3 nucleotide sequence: TGTGCCAGCAGCTTATCAGGCGTTTCTGGAAACACCATATATTTT. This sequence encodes CASSLSGVSGNTIYF.

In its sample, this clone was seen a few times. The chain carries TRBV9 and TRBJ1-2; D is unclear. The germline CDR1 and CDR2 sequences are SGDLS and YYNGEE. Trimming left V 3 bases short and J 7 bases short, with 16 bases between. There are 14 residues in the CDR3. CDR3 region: CASSGRWEAVGYTF. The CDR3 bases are TGTGCCAGCAGCGGCCGGTGGGAGGCGGTTGGCTACACCTTC.

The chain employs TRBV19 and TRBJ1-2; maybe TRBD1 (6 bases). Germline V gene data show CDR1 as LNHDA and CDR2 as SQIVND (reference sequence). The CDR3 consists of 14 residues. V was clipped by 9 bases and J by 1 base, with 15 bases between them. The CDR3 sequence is CASRDGQYNYGYTF. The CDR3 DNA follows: TGTGCCAGCCGGGACGGACAGTATAACTATGGCTACACCTTC.

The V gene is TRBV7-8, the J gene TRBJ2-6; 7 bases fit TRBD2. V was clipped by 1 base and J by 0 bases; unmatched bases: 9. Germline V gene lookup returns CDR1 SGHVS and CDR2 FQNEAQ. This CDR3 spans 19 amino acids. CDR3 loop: CASSLGRGTISSGANVLTF. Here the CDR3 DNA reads TGTGCCAGCAGCTTAGGGCGGGGGACTATCTCCTCTGGGGCCAACGTCCTGACTTTC.

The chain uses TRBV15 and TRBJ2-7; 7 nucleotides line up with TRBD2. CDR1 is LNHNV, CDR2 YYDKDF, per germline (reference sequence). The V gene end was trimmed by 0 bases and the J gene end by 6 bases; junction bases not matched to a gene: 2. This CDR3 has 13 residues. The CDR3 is CATSREGGSEQYF. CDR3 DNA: TGTGCCACCAGCAGAGAGGGAGGGTCCGAGCAGTACTTC.

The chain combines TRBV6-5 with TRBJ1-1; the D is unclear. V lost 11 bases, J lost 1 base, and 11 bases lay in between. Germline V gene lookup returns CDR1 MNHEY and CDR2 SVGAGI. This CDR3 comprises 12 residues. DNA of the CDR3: TGTGCCGGCTCCCGGGGGAACACTGAAGCTTTCTTT. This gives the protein CAGSRGNTEAFF.

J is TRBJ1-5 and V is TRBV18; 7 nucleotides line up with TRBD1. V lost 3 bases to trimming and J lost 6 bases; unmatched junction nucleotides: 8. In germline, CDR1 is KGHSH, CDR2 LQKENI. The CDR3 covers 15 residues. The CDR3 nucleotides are TGTGCCAGCTCACCCCAGGGGGGTTACAGTCAGCCCCAGCATTTT. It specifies CASSPQGGYSQPQHF.

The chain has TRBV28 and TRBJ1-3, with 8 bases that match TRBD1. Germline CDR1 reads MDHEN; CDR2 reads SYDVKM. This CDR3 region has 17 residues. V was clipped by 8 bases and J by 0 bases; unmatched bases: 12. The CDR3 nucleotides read TGTGCCAGCCACACAGGGGGAACTATCCGCTCTGGAAACACCATATATTTT. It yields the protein CASHTGGTIRSGNTIYF.